The 18 T cell receptor beta chains below come from one sample, sequenced in a study of OX40 agonist ivuxolimab in advanced cancers. Produced via immunoSEQ multiplex PCR; TCRdb's table is partial and in-frame only. The data show about 73,000 clones, with approximately 86% seen just once and 0.6% to 0.75% held by the top ten. Source: CD4+ or CD8+ T cells sorted from blood, taken in a trial of the OX40 agonist ivuxolimab. The receptors shown here come from an adult with an advanced solid tumor such as melanoma, head and neck, liver or kidney cancer.

The chain links TRBV5-8 to TRBJ1-5; 7 bases are shared with TRBD1. V shed 5 bases and J 0 bases; nucleotides not matched to a gene: 8. Germline-derived CDR1 and CDR2 are SGHTS and YDEGEE. CDR3 length: 16 amino acids. The CDR3 nucleotides read TGTGCCAGCAGTCACGGACAGGCGTTTAGCAATCAGCCCCAGCATTTT. Protein sequence: CASSHGQAFSNQPQHF.

The chain links TRBV28 to TRBJ2-6; maybe TRBD2 (5 bases). V was cut by 5 bases and J by 0 bases, with 8 bases left in between. The germline V gene has CDR1 MDHEN and CDR2 SYDVKM. CDR3 size: 15 residues. The DNA for the CDR3 is TGTGCCAGCAGTCCCCGGGGCTCTGGGGCCAACGTCCTGACTTTC. Translating it yields CASSPRGSGANVLTF.

The chain is built from TRBV5-6 and TRBJ2-7; D not certain. Germline V gene lookup returns CDR1 SGHDT and CDR2 YYEEEE. V was pared by 2 bases and J by 1 base, with 7 bases between. CDR3 size: 13 residues. CDR3 sequence reads: CASSFGQSYEQYF. DNA of the CDR3: TGTGCCAGCAGCTTTGGCCAGTCCTACGAGCAGTACTTC. The variable domain in full, completed from reference TRBV5-6 and TRBJ2-7, reads DAGVTQSPTHLIKTRGQQVTLRCSPKSGHDTVSWYQQALGQGPQFIFQYYEEEERQRGNFPDRFSGHQFPNYSSELNVNALLLGDSALYLCASSFGQSYEQYFGPGTRLTVT.

The J gene is TRBJ2-5, the V gene TRBV19, with TRBD1 matching 9 bases. This CDR3 comprises 15 residues. J was trimmed by 5 bases and V by 5 bases; bases with no gene match: 9. Germline assignment: CDR1 LNHDA and CDR2 SQIVND (reference sequence). The CDR3 loop is CASSWGQGAPETQYF. In DNA, the CDR3 is TGTGCCAGTAGTTGGGGACAGGGCGCCCCTGAGACCCAGTACTTC.

The chain combines TRBV5-8 with TRBJ2-5; 8 bases fit TRBD1. The germline CDR1 and CDR2 sequences are SGHTS and YDEGEE. This CDR3 is built from 15 residues. Unmatched junction bases numbered 8, after V lost 3 bases and J lost 4 bases. The CDR3 sequence: CASSSRTGWRETQYF. CDR3 DNA sequence: TGTGCCAGCAGCTCACGGACAGGGTGGCGAGAGACCCAGTACTTC.

The chain uses TRBV29-1 and TRBJ2-2, with 7 bases aligning to TRBD1. Trimming cost V 5 bases and J 4 bases; bases outside gene matches: 7. Germline CDR1 and CDR2: SQVTM and ANQGSEA. The CDR3 sequence is 14 residues long. In nucleotides, the CDR3 is TGCAGCGTTCTAGGACAGGTGGGCACCGGGGAGCTGTTTTTT. It is translated as CSVLGQVGTGELFF.

The CDR3 DNA reads as TGCAGCGTTGGGGTTGCGGGAGGTTGGGAGACCCAGTACTTC. Its translation: CSVGVAGGWETQYF. V is TRBV29-1 and J is TRBJ2-5; the match to TRBD2 covers 8 bases. This CDR3 has 14 residues. The J segment lost 5 bases and the V segment lost 4 bases, leaving 9 bases of the junction unmatched. Germline CDR1 SQVTM, CDR2 ANQGSEA.

The V call is TRBV18, the J call TRBJ2-7; D uncertain. The CDR3 is 14 amino acids. Germline V lookup: CDR1 KGHSH, CDR2 LQKENI. Trimming removed 3 bases from V and 2 bases from J, with 11 bases in between. The CDR3 reads CASSPTQLTYEQYF. The CDR3 DNA follows: TGTGCCAGCTCACCCACGCAGCTTACCTACGAGCAGTACTTC.

This chain connects TRBV4-3 to TRBJ2-3, with a possible D match to TRBD2 (5 bases). CDR1 and CDR2 from the germline V gene are LGHNA and YSLEER. CDR3 size: 16 residues. V lost 4 bases and J lost 2, with 16 bases in between. This CDR3 reads CASSRESGSLTDTQYF. CDR3 nucleotides: TGCGCCAGCAGCCGAGAATCGGGATCTCTCACAGATACGCAGTATTTT.

This clone has just one count. At one end, the junction sequence differs from germline, possibly due to a read error. The chain joins TRBV29-1 to TRBJ2-7; 8 nucleotides align to TRBD1. The CDR3 sequence is 15 residues long. The germline CDR1 and CDR2 sequences are SQVTM and ANQGSEA. This CDR3 is CSVAYRDRSSNEQYF. In DNA form, the CDR3 reads TGCAGCGTCGCCTACCGGGACAGGTCCTCCAACGAGCAGTACTTC.

The V call is TRBV19, the J call TRBJ1-1, with a tentative D call TRBD1 (6 bases). V lost 4 bases, J lost 5 bases, and 17 bases lay in between. Germline V gives CDR1 LNHDA, CDR2 SQIVND (reference sequence). The CDR3 length is 15 residues. The DNA of the CDR3 is TGTGCCAGTAGTAACACTCGGGGGCGCGGGACTGAAGCTTTCTTT. It is translated as CASSNTRGRGTEAFF.

The V and J genes are TRBV29-1 and TRBJ1-1; 7 bases agree with TRBD1. This CDR3 comprises 11 residues. The V and J ends lost 7 bases and 5 bases, in that order; junction bases with no gene match: 4. Germline V gene lookup returns CDR1 SQVTM and CDR2 ANQGSEA. CDR3 protein: CSGQGETEAFF. DNA of the CDR3: TGCAGCGGACAGGGAGAGACTGAAGCTTTCTTT.

The count of this clone is one. This chain connects TRBV9 to TRBJ2-5, with TRBD2 matching over 8 bases. The trim removed 0 bases at V and 1 base at J, leaving 5 bases unmatched. Looked up from germline, CDR1 is SGDLS and CDR2 is YYNGEE. This CDR3 comprises 16 residues. This CDR3 is CASSVANGGVQETQYF. CDR3 sequence (DNA): TGTGCCAGCAGCGTAGCAAACGGGGGGGTCCAAGAGACCCAGTACTTC.

The rearrangement joins TRBV7-2 to TRBJ1-4; possibly TRBD1 for D (5 bases). This CDR3 contains 16 residues. Germline-derived CDR1 and CDR2 are SGHTA and FQGNSA. V gave up 5 bases and J gave up 5 bases, with 18 bases separating them. CDR3 loop: CASSPRAGGGNEKLFF. The DNA of the CDR3 is TGTGCCAGCAGCCCCCGGGCCGGGGGAGGGAATGAAAAACTGTTTTTT. The entire variable domain, with the rest obtained from reference TRBV7-2 and TRBJ1-4, is as follows: GAGVSQSPSNKVTEKGKDVELRCDPISGHTALYWYRQSLGQGLEFLIYFQGNSAPDKSGLPSDRFSAERTGGSVSTLTIQRTQQEDSAVYLCASSPRAGGGNEKLFFGSGTQLSVL.

The chain carries TRBV6-1 and TRBJ1-3; the D gene is possibly TRBD1 (5 bases). Germline V lookup: CDR1 MNHNS, CDR2 SASEGT. The CDR3 runs to 14 residues. Trimming left V 7 bases short and J 0 bases short, with 10 bases between. CDR3 sequence (DNA): TGTGCCAGCATCCTAGGGACCTCTGGAAACACCATATATTTT. This gives the protein CASILGTSGNTIYF.

This chain uses TRBV30 with TRBJ1-3; 8 nucleotides align to TRBD1. The CDR3 covers 16 residues. Losses at the gene ends were 4 bases for V and 2 bases for J; bases not matched to a gene: 10. Per germline, CDR1 GTSNPN and CDR2 SVGIG (reference sequence). CDR3 protein: CAWMAHRQGTGNTIYF. CDR3 in DNA: TGTGCCTGGATGGCCCACCGACAGGGGACTGGAAACACCATATATTTT.

The V gene is TRBV7-8, the J gene TRBJ1-4; D perhaps matches TRBD1 (5 bases). From germline, CDR1 is SGHVS and CDR2 FQNEAQ. Trimming took 5 bases from V and 0 from J, leaving 10 bases between them. This CDR3 has 15 residues. In DNA form, the CDR3 reads TGTGCCAGCAGCCGACAGAGCACAACTAATGAAAAACTGTTTTTT. This encodes CASSRQSTTNEKLFF.

CDR3 DNA: TGTGCCAGCTCACCGGACAGCAGTAGCAATCAGCCCCAGCATTTT. It yields the protein CASSPDSSSNQPQHF. The V gene is TRBV18, the J gene TRBJ1-5, with D possibly matching TRBD1 (6 bases). The CDR3 is 15 residues long. Looked up from germline, CDR1 is KGHSH and CDR2 is LQKENI. Trimming took off 3 bases at V and 0 bases at J, with 9 bases between the two ends.